The clone carrying this T cell receptor beta chain has at least ten counts. Attachment of unique molecular identifiers to individual cDNA molecules was performed. TCRdb re-called the 5' RACE reads with MiXCR, one entry per CDR3 protein. This table holds roughly 75,000 distinct CDR3 sequences, about 11% found once. This sample is part of a study of early T cells in non-severe SARS-CoV-2 infection. Trimming left V 5 bases short and J 2 bases short, with 5 bases between. This CDR3 is 12 amino acids long. Germline V CDR1 and CDR2: MNHEY, SVGAGI. This TCR was recovered from an adult who was a healthcare worker with PCR-confirmed SARS-CoV-2 infection or an uninfected control (not recorded which). The chain carries TRBV6-5 and TRBJ2-3; D is unresolved. Sequencing used whole blood. CDR3 nucleotides: TGTGCCAGCAGTGACTTCACAGATACGCAGTATTTT. Protein sequence: CASSDFTDTQYF.